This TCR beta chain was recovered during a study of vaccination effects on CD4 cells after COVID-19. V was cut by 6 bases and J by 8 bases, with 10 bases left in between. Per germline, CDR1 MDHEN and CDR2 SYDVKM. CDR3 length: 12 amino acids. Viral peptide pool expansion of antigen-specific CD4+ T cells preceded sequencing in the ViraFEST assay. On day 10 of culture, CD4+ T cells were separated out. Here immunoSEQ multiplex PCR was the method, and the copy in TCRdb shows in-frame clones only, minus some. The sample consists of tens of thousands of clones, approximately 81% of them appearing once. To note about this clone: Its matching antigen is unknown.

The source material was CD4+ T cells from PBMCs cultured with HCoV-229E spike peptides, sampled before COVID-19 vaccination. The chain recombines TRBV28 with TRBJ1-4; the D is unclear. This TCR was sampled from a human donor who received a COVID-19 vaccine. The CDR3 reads CASRGTGEKLFF. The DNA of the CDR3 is TGTGCCAGCAGGGGCACGGGCGAAAAACTGTTTTTT.